This TCR beta chain was obtained from a study of T-cell memory formation after mild COVID-19. Findings of the study overall: In pre-infection memory, a portion of responding clones appeared, which suggested that cross-reactive memory joined.

Between the trimmed V and J ends, which lost 5 bases and 4 bases, there was a span of 11 bases. Germline CDR1 reads DFQATT; CDR2 reads SNEGSKA (reference sequence). The CDR3 runs to 13 residues. In the case of this clonotype: Its antigen is undetermined.

TCRdb fed the 5' RACE reads into MiXCR, producing one record per CDR3 protein. Here the sample spans under 450,000 distinct CDR3 sequences, under 25% being singletons. The sequence came from an adult woman who had mild COVID-19 (a few samples of this study predate the infection). Cell type and time point are not known. The sequenced sample consisted of PBMCs or a T cell subset sorted from them (not recorded which). The genes are TRBV20-1 and TRBJ2-2; D perhaps matches TRBD2 (6 bases). DNA of the CDR3: TGCAGTGCTCTGACTAGTCTCACCGGGGAGCTGTTTTTT. Its protein product is CSALTSLTGELFF.